This T cell receptor (beta chain) was obtained from a study of cytomegalovirus exposure and HLA in healthy donors (dated by TCRdb to the late 2010s). In the study overall: An earlier analysis of approximately 640 of the donors reported 276 Gb of sequence data and 117 million unique TCR beta sequences from some 180 million T cells. The study profiled the T cell repertoires of around 700 subjects by immunosequencing and related them to cytomegalovirus serostatus. Among about 400 genotyped donors of the cohort, an average of roughly 230,000 unique TCR beta nucleotide sequences was sequenced per donor, of which about 18% were non-productive. Alongside the repertoire data, information on donor age, sex, ethnicity and CMV serostatus was compiled. Every discovery cohort repertoire had been produced on one sequencing platform. HLA typing included class I and class II loci at four-digit resolution. The genetic ancestry cluster associated with self-reported Caucasian donors included roughly four fifths of the roughly 400 genotyped donors. An earlier analysis of some 500 of the donors used high-throughput TCR beta sequencing to judge whether each TCR beta V gene segment behaved as functional or pseudogenic. Rather than using new phenotypic data, the later analysis identified candidate immune exposures from TCR beta sequences and from how often those sequences occurred across donors. The study combined high-throughput TCR immunosequencing, statistical association of individual TCRs with disease status, and machine learning to predict cytomegalovirus infection status. The study was designed to test whether signatures of past pathogen exposure could be identified by cataloging public T cell receptors. About five DR-DQ haplotypes were handled as single units for association and clustering, since linkage in the cohort was strong. A later analysis re-analyzed previously published TCR beta repertoires from 550 to 700 donors and added high-resolution HLA genotyping to study TCR occurrence patterns. Genome-wide SNP genotypes for about 65% of the 666 donors were used in a later genetic analysis, which treated that subset as a discovery cohort. Approximately 310 gigabases of sequencing data and tens of millions of unique TCR sequences were included in an early release covering about 700 HLA-typed donors. Besides the first cohort of 500 to 700 subjects, a separate validation cohort made up of over 95 different subjects was used. The number of donors typed differed by locus, with about 629-640 for A, B, C, DRB1 and DQB1, around 520 for DQA1, 606 for DPA1, and over 400 for DPB1. General study outcomes and caveats: A further reported finding was that TCR beta sequences accurately predicted the HLA-A and HLA-B alleles for most subjects in the first cohort. According to a later analysis, TCR association rates differed among HLA loci, with DRB1 alleles showing the most associated TCRs and HLA-C alleles showing the fewest. Most CMV-associated TCR beta chains appeared to be HLA-restricted in a later analysis, and the HLA associations seemed to be driven largely by CMV exposure. A later analysis found that HLA-associated TCR beta chains were more clonally expanded and had lower generation probabilities than equally common non-associated chains. The study gave a list of more than 150 TCR beta chains associated with cytomegalovirus. Assigning TCR associations to individual alleles was difficult when HLA alleles, especially DR and DQ, strongly co-occurred. An association between a missense DCLRE1C variant and V-gene and J-gene trimming of TCR beta chains was found in a later genetic analysis and replicated in an independent cohort. In this cohort, only TCR beta chains were sequenced, and detectable features were limited by the absence of alpha or paired-chain data. Three of the identified cytomegalovirus-associated TCR beta chains were confirmed in vitro to be specific for cytomegalovirus antigens. The classifier was reported to diagnose cytomegalovirus status with high specificity and sensitivity in both the original cohort and the validation cohort. A later analysis reported that several top co-occurrence clusters appeared linked to parvovirus B19, influenza, CMV and Epstein-Barr virus. A cluster of highly shared sequence variants was judged likely to represent a technical artifact of the sequencing pipeline. The authors suggested that the approach could potentially be extended to other disease states and immunological phenotypes. Compared with the 666-donor mean, donors in an Asian-associated ancestry cluster had fewer N-insertions in productive TCRs, according to a later genetic analysis. Approximately 18 rarely observed V segments, including chromosome 9 orphons, were excluded from the earlier analysis of almost 600 of the donors because counts were too low. Some IMGT-functional V segments, including TRBV6-2 and TRBV6-3, could not be told apart with the 87-base-pair reads, so those segments were excluded. The only immune exposure information available for the cohort was CMV serostatus. While some public TCRs were present in many individuals, most TCR sequences turned up only very rarely across donors. Linkage disequilibrium might explain the correlated functional status among segregating V segments, but an unknown experimental factor could not be ruled out. HLA typing was unavailable for some donors at each locus, so association tests used only the typed subset. Broadly in line with IMGT annotations, most TCR beta V segments showed up in productive rearrangements about 90% or about 30% of the time in an earlier analysis of approximately 600 of the donors. Specific HLA alleles were associated with 15,000 to 20,000 TCR beta sequences at a false discovery rate of 0.05 in a later analysis. Roughly uniform sequencing depth across donors was assumed in presence/absence analyses, although this assumption may not hold.

A word on this clone: Its antigen is still unknown. Base qualities are not recorded, but no much larger clone differs from it by a single base.

Library creation used the immunoSEQ multiplex PCR assay. A mixture of 60 forward primers for TCR Vbeta segments and 13 reverse primers for TCR Jbeta segments was used in the multiplex PCR. A multiplex PCR assay on genomic DNA amplified the CDR3 region of rearranged TCR beta genes. On the Illumina HiSeq System, the amplified TCR beta libraries were sequenced as 87-base-pair reads. The authors' pipeline ran thus. In a later analysis, tens of millions of unique TCR beta chains were counted across the 666 repertoires, and roughly 11 million of these chains were shared by at least two donors. A nearest-neighbor algorithm error-corrected the raw reads and collapsed the reads into unique sequences, merging closely related sequences to remove PCR and sequencing errors. To assign V, D and J gene segments, CDR3 sequences were aligned to IMGT reference sequences. Each retained sequence needed at least a six-nucleotide match to both a V gene segment and a J gene segment. A rearrangement was called productive if the CDR3 had no stop codons and remained in frame with V and J, and every other rearrangement was called non-productive. Following IMGT convention, CDR3 was defined as the stretch from the second conserved V-encoded cysteine up to the conserved J-encoded phenylalanine. The earlier analysis of around 640 of the donors excluded sequences that lacked an unambiguous match to a single V gene segment. An earlier analysis of several hundred of the donors called V segments functional above 56.7% productive rearrangements and segregating when the between-donor standard deviation exceeded 5%. A statistical classification framework was built for diagnosing cytomegalovirus status from the catalog of TCR beta chain sequences. In a later analysis, TCR nucleotide sequences were compared against IMGT/GENE-DB human TR gene sequences so that V and J genes could be assigned. Using the TCRdist pipeline, a later analysis assigned CDR3 sequences along with most-parsimonious VDJ recombination scenarios. In a later analysis, each TCR beta chain was defined by its CDR3 amino acid sequence together with its V-gene family, and reads lacking a unique V-gene family were excluded. A later analysis removed several hundred highly shared, low-generation-probability nucleotide sequences to deal with suspected cross-contamination and a sequencing artifact. For each public chain, a later analysis derived a clonal expansion index from normalized ranks of inferred template counts within each repertoire. Generation probabilities in a later analysis came from a VDJ recombination model fitted to out-of-frame rearrangements, and those results were checked against IGoR. Hypergeometric tests were used in a later analysis to score TCR-TCR, TCR-HLA and TCR-CMV co-occurrence, with a repertoire-size bias correction applied to the TCR pairs. A later analysis estimated false discovery rates by permuting HLA or CMV assignments 20 times. A later analysis grouped co-occurring TCRs with DBSCAN, adding TCRdist sequence similarity when clustering within HLA-allele-positive subsets. For co-occurrence clustering, repertoires with fewer than 30,000 or more than 120,000 public chains were excluded, along with about five repertoires with anomalous nucleotide sharing. Sourced from immuneACCESS, this table was stored by TCRdb with only in-frame sequences that have V and J called. A share of the clones is absent; for the studies checked, an unresolved V gene accounts for under half, and the remainder has no known explanation. V and J calls and clone size are given by that table; D and trimming were obtained from the DNA. Across this sample there are about 220,000 clones, with approximately 82% seen only once. 0.6% to 0.65% of the sample is held by the ten biggest clonotypes.

The CDR3 has 15 amino acids, counting the end cysteine and phenylalanine. Left in the record is the CDR3 DNA by itself, 45 bases read in frame from the first base. The germline V and J ends show losses of 0 bases and 1 base respectively, and no gene match explains 2 bases of the junction. CDR1 GTSNPN and CDR2 SVGIG were looked up in the germline V gene (reference sequence). In total, more than 500 healthy bone marrow donors made up the cohort. Cohort members were all nominally healthy when sampled, although unrecorded immune exposures were likely present. The donor tested CMV seronegative, placing the donor among the roughly 350 seronegative members of the cohort. A peripheral blood sample was provided by each donor, and peripheral blood mononuclear cells were used for TCR beta sequencing. The Qiagen DNeasy Blood Extraction Kit was used to extract genomic DNA from the blood cell samples.

Sequencing was carried out using PBMCs. This TCR derives from a young man in good health and CMV-seronegative. The V and J genes are TRBV30 and TRBJ1-5; the junction holds 8 bases that match TRBD1. The nucleotide sequence reads TGTGCCTGGAGTGTGGGACAGGCAAGCAATCAGCCCCAGCATTTT. It encodes CAWSVGQASNQPQHF.